This T cell receptor beta chain was sequenced for a study of blood T cell repertoires in COVID-19. Study information: Specimens from acute and convalescent COVID-19 originated in the United States, Italy and Spain. In each case, the material was cDNA or gDNA derived from T cells, B-cell-depleted T cells, or PBMCs.

Germline V gene lookup returns CDR1 SGHDT and CDR2 YYEEEE. This CDR3 region has 15 residues. With 0 bases clipped from V and 4 bases from J, the junction kept 2 bases outside the gene matches. Per the authors' pipeline: From reference gene primer amplification, estimates of nucleated cell counts were derived. The protocol was immunoSEQ multiplex PCR, while the TCRdb copy is restricted to in-frame clones and leaves out a portion. Clonal size and the V and J genes are those of that table, whereas D and trimming came from the DNA. The data show 160,000 or so clones, about four fifths seen once. Sequenced input: peripheral blood. This chain connects TRBV5-6 to TRBJ2-1; 9 bases line up with TRBD2. This receptor was obtained from a man aged 60-69 years with active or convalescent COVID-19. The CDR3 DNA is TGTGCCAGCAGCTTGGGTACTAGCGGGTACAATGAGCAGTTCTTC. It is translated as CASSLGTSGYNEQFF.